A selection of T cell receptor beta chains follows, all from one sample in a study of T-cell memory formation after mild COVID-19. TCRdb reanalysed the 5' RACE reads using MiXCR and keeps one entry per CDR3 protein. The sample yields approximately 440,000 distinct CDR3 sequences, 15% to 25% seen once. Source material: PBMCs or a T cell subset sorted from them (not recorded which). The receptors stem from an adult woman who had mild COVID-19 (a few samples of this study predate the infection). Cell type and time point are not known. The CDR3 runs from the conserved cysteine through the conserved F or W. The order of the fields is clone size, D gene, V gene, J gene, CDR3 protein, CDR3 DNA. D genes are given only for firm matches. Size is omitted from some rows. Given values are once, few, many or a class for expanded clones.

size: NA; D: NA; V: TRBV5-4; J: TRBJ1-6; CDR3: CASGENSPLHF; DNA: TGTGCCAGCGGGGAAAATTCACCCCTCCACTTT
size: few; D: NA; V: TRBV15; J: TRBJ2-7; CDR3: CATSTVKGKYEQYF; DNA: TGTGCCACCAGCACGGTCAAGGGGAAGTACGAGCAGTACTTC
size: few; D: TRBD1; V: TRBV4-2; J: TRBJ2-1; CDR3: CASSLQQGLAYNEQFF; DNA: TGTGCCAGCAGCCTCCAACAGGGGTTAGCCTACAATGAGCAGTTCTTC
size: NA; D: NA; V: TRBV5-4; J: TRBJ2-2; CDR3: CASNLQGNGELFF; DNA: TGTGCCAGCAACCTGCAGGGGAACGGGGAGCTGTTTTTT
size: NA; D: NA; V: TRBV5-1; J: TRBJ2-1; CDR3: CASSPPEGGPNEQFF; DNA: TGCGCCAGCAGCCCCCCGGAGGGGGGGCCAAATGAGCAGTTCTTC
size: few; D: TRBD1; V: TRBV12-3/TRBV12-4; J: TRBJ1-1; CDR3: CASREQGRNTEAFF; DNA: TGTGCCAGCAGGGAACAGGGGCGGAACACTGAAGCTTTCTTT
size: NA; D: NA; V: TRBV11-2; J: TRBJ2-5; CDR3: CASSLSASSVETQYF; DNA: TGTGCCAGCAGCTTATCAGCCTCCTCGGTTGAGACCCAGTACTTC
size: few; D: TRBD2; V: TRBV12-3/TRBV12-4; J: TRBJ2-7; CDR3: CASSFGDGTSGYEQYF; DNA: TGTGCCAGCAGTTTTGGAGACGGGACTAGCGGGTACGAGCAGTACTTC
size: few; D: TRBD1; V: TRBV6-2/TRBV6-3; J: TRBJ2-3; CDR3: CASSYSRDRASPSTDTQYF; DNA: TGTGCCAGCAGTTACTCCCGGGACAGGGCGAGTCCGAGCACAGATACGCAGTATTTT
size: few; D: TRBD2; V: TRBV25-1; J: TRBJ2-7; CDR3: CASSEGLAGEYEQYF; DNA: TGTGCCAGCAGTGAAGGGCTAGCGGGGGAGTACGAGCAGTACTTC
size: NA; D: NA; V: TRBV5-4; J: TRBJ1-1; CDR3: CASSSRRGVNTEAFF; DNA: TGTGCCAGCAGCTCACGACGGGGGGTGAACACTGAAGCTTTCTTT
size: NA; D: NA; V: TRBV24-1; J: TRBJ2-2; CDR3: CATSDLAAGIGTGELFF; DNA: TGTGCCACCAGTGATTTAGCGGCGGGAATTGGGACCGGGGAGCTGTTTTTT
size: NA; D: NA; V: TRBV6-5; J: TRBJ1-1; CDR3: CASSLARRSGTEAFF; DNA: TGTGCCAGCAGTCTCGCACGGCGGAGTGGCACTGAAGCTTTCTTT
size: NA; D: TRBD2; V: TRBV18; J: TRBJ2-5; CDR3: CASSPLRGEQETQYF; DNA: TGTGCCAGCTCACCTCTGCGGGGGGAGCAAGAGACCCAGTACTTC
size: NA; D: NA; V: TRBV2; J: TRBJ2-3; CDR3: CASSESVSGADTQYF; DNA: TGTGCCAGCAGTGAATCGGTCTCAGGAGCGGATACGCAGTATTTT
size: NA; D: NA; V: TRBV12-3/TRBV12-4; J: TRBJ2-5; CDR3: CASSLQRVQETQYF; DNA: TGTGCCAGCAGTTTACAGCGGGTCCAAGAGACCCAGTACTTC
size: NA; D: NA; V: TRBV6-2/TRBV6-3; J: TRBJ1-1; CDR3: CASSSRWAGQNTEAFF; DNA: TGTGCCAGCAGTTCCAGGTGGGCAGGCCAGAACACTGAAGCTTTCTTT